Following are 32 T cell receptor beta chains from one sample sequenced in a study of T cell repertoires in cytomegalovirus infection. MiXCR, run by TCRdb on the reads, gives a single entry per CDR3 protein. The data hold some 310,000 distinct CDR3 sequences, with about 25% observed a single time. Their antigens remain unidentified. This sample comprised cultured PBMCs, obtained from culture after CMV antigen stimulation. The receptors here all came from a human donor in good health (CMV status not recorded). Some clones in this sample may be carry-over from other donors' samples.

This clonotype was seen at least ten times. J is TRBJ2-7 and V is TRBV7-2; a possible D gene is TRBD2 (6 bases). Looked up from germline, CDR1 is SGHTA and CDR2 is FQGNSA. This CDR3 region has 13 residues. V was pared by 0 bases and J by 6 bases, with 9 bases between. The CDR3 nucleotides are TGTGCCAGCAGCTTAGCGGGGGGAGGCGAGCAGTACGTC. This codes for CASSLAGGGEQYV.

The chain links TRBV6-8 to TRBJ2-7, with D possibly matching TRBD2 (5 bases). The V gene's germline CDR1 is MNHGY and CDR2 SAAAGT. V gave up 0 bases and J gave up 1 base, with 7 bases separating them. The CDR3 has 14 residues. The CDR3 DNA follows: TGTGCCAGCAGTTACTCTGGCGGGTCCTACGAGCAGTACTTC. It translates to CASSYSGGSYEQYF.

This chain connects TRBV9 to TRBJ2-2, with D possibly TRBD2 on 6 matching bases. V was clipped by 3 bases and J by 3 bases, with 15 bases between them. CDR1 and CDR2 from the germline V gene are SGDLS and YYNGEE. This CDR3 has 16 residues. The CDR3 nucleotides are TGTGCCAGCAGCGCCCAGGCTAGCGAGTACACCGGGGAGCTGTTTTTT. This encodes CASSAQASEYTGELFF.

This clonotype was recorded only once. This chain uses TRBV11-3 with TRBJ1-1, with 8 bases aligning to TRBD1. Trimming took 5 bases from V and 5 from J; bases not matched to a gene: 16. Germline CDR1 is SGHNT and CDR2 is YENEEA. CDR3 length: 17 residues. CDR3 sequence: CASSQGLDRGLKTEAFF. The DNA of the CDR3 is TGTGCCAGCAGCCAGGGACTTGACAGGGGACTTAAGACTGAAGCTTTCTTT.

The chain combines TRBV19 with TRBJ2-1, with D possibly TRBD1 on 6 matching bases. The CDR3 contains 15 residues. Germline lookup yields CDR1 LNHDA and CDR2 SQIVND (reference sequence). The V end was cut by 8 bases, the J end by 0 bases, with 14 bases between. The CDR3 bases are TGTGCCAGTGGCCGGGACATACCCTCCTACAATGAGCAGTTCTTC. Translated, it gives CASGRDIPSYNEQFF.

In its sample, this clonotype was seen once. This chain links TRBV19 with TRBJ2-1; D perhaps matches TRBD2 (5 bases). V was shortened by 0 bases and J by 3 bases, with 15 bases between the two germline ends. Per germline, CDR1 LNHDA and CDR2 SQIVND (reference sequence). The CDR3 runs to 17 residues. In nucleotides, the CDR3 is TGTGCCAGTAGTATAGATCATTTTAGCGCGGACTACAATGAGCAGTTCTTC. This gives the protein CASSIDHFSADYNEQFF.

J is TRBJ2-7 and V is TRBV7-7; 12 nucleotides match TRBD1. Germline V gene lookup returns CDR1 SSHAT and CDR2 FNYEAQ (reference sequence). The CDR3 is made up of 15 amino acids. DNA of the CDR3: TGTGCTAGCAGCCAGGGACAGGGGGCCTTGAGCGAGCAGTACGTC. Its protein is CASSQGQGALSEQYV.

The gene calls are TRBV27 and TRBJ2-1, with TRBD2 identical over 9 bases. CDR3 size: 16 residues. With 6 bases clipped from V and 9 bases from J, the junction kept 15 bases outside the gene matches. Germline CDR1 is MNHEY and CDR2 is SMNVEV (reference sequence). CDR3 loop: CASSLTSGLAMGEQFF. CDR3 bases: TGTGCCAGCAGCCTCACATCAGGACTAGCGATGGGTGAGCAGTTCTTC.

The V gene is TRBV28, the J gene TRBJ2-7; no clear D gene. The V end lost 6 bases, the J end lost 0 bases, and 15 bases lay between the germline ends. Germline CDR1 is MDHEN and CDR2 is SYDVKM. This CDR3 is 15 amino acids long. The CDR3 bases are TGTGCCAGCAGCCCCCTCCGCGAGGTCTCCTACGAGCAGTACTTC. It is translated as CASSPLREVSYEQYF.

This chain joins TRBV7-2 and TRBJ2-1; D possibly corresponds to TRBD1 (5 bases). This CDR3 is built from 14 residues. Germline CDR1 SGHTA, CDR2 FQGNSA. Trimming took 7 bases from V and 6 from J, leaving 16 bases between them. The CDR3 nucleotides read TGTGCCAGCACCACAAAAGGGGTAGGCAATGAGCAGTTCTTC. This codes for CASTTKGVGNEQFF. Full variable domain (outside the CDR3, taken from reference TRBV7-2 and TRBJ2-1): GAGVSQSPSNKVTEKGKDVELRCDPISGHTALYWYRQSLGQGLEFLIYFQGNSAPDKSGLPSDRFSAERTGGSVSTLTIQRTQQEDSAVYLCASTTKGVGNEQFFGPGTRLTVL.

The chain links TRBV12-3 or TRBV12-4 to TRBJ2-3; TRBD2 agrees at 9 bases. The V gene end was trimmed by 7 bases and the J gene end by 7 bases; junction bases not matched to a gene: 12. The length of the CDR3 is 15 residues. DNA for the CDR3: TGTGCCAGCAACATTCTAGCGGGATCCGGTAATACGCAGTATTTT. Amino acids: CASNILAGSGNTQYF.

The table lists this clonotype with a few counts. This chain connects TRBV6-5 to TRBJ2-1, with a weak D call TRBD2 (6 bases). In germline, CDR1 is MNHEY, CDR2 SVGAGI. Trimming stripped 2 bases from V and 5 bases from J, with 7 bases between. This CDR3 is built from 13 residues. The CDR3 is CASSYGGNNEQFF. The DNA of the CDR3 is TGTGCCAGCAGTTACGGCGGGAACAATGAGCAGTTCTTC.

J is TRBJ2-3 and V is TRBV7-8; TRBD2 matches at 7 bases. The CDR3 is made up of 17 amino acids. The V and J ends lost 2 bases and 2 bases, in that order; junction bases with no gene match: 10. Germline CDR1 SGHVS, CDR2 FQNEAQ. The CDR3 DNA reads TGTGCCAGCAGCTTAACATTGCAAGCGGGATTCACAGATACGCAGTATTTT. Translation gives CASSLTLQAGFTDTQYF.

This clonotype was counted a few times. The chain employs TRBV18 and TRBJ2-1; 7 bases map to TRBD2. The junction had 5 bases not matched to a gene; V was cut back by 3 bases and J by 9 bases. Germline CDR1 and CDR2: KGHSH and LQKENI. CDR3 length: 13 amino acids. CDR3 sequence reads: CASSPAGESEQFF. As DNA, the CDR3 is TGTGCCAGCTCACCGGCGGGAGAGAGTGAGCAGTTCTTC.

This clonotype was detected a few times. This chain uses TRBV6-8 with TRBJ2-2, with TRBD1 matching over 11 bases. Germline V gives CDR1 MNHGY, CDR2 SAAAGT. V was clipped by 7 bases and J by 6 bases; unmatched bases: 10. The CDR3 loop spans 16 amino acids. CDR3 coding DNA: TGTGCCAGCACCAGAAATCCGGGACAGGGGGCCGGGGAGCTGTTTTTT. Its protein is CASTRNPGQGAGELFF.

The table lists this clonotype with a few counts. The genes are TRBV24-1 and TRBJ1-2; D gene ambiguous. The CDR3 consists of 11 residues. Trimming pared 3 bases from V and 4 bases from J, leaving 2 bases between. Germline V gives CDR1 KGHDR, CDR2 SFDVKD. In DNA form, the CDR3 reads TGTGCCACCAGTGATGTCTATGGCTACACCTTC. Encoded protein: CATSDVYGYTF.

This clonotype was detected only a few times. This sequence joins TRBV19 and TRBJ1-2; D might be TRBD1 (6 bases). Trimming removed 5 bases at V and 7 bases at J, with 20 bases between. Germline CDR1 is LNHDA and CDR2 is SQIVND (reference sequence). This CDR3 is built from 15 residues. CDR3 nucleotides: TGTGCCAGTAGTCCAGCCAGGGGAAATTACGGTGGCTACACCTTC. This codes for CASSPARGNYGGYTF.

This sequence joins TRBV10-3 and TRBJ2-2, with D possibly being TRBD1 (5 bases). CDR3 length equals 15 residues. The germline V and J ends were trimmed by 7 bases and 0 bases, with 12 bases remaining between them. CDR1 and CDR2 from the germline V gene are ENHRY and SYGVKD. The CDR3 bases are TGTGCCATCAACGCAGGGCACCCGAACACCGGGGAGCTGTTTTTT. Protein product: CAINAGHPNTGELFF.

The sample holds one count of this clonotype. V gene TRBV6-6 combines with J gene TRBJ2-7; TRBD2 aligns across 11 bases. The CDR3 covers 14 residues. V shed 6 bases and J 10 bases; nucleotides not matched to a gene: 11. The germline CDR1 and CDR2 sequences are MNHNY and SVGAGI (reference sequence). Here the CDR3 reads CASSHTTGTSGQYF. DNA of the CDR3: TGTGCCAGCAGCCACACTACCGGGACTAGCGGACAGTACTTC.

This clonotype came up many times. The junction shows a germline mismatch at one end, possibly a read error. This chain connects TRBV7-7 to TRBJ2-1; D is possibly TRBD2 (5 bases). The CDR3 spans 13 residues. CDR1 and CDR2 from the germline V gene are SSHAT and FNYEAQ (reference sequence). In DNA, the CDR3 is TGTGCTAGCAGCTTAGCGCAGTGGCGTGAGCAGTTCTTC. Amino acids: CASSLAQWREQFF.

The V call is TRBV18, the J call TRBJ1-6; 8 positions match TRBD1. Unmatched junction bases numbered 5, after V lost 6 bases and J lost 7 bases. The CDR3 totals 14 residues. Germline V gene data show CDR1 as KGHSH and CDR2 as LQKENI. CDR3 sequence: CASSRDRRNSPLHF. CDR3 bases: TGTGCCAGCTCCCGGGACAGGCGGAATTCACCCCTCCACTTT.

Many counts were recorded for this clonotype. CDR3 in DNA: TGCGCCAGCAGCCAAGAGAGGAAGGGGACCTATGGCTACACCTTC. Residues: CASSQERKGTYGYTF. The gene calls are TRBV4-1 and TRBJ1-2, with D possibly being TRBD1 (5 bases). CDR1 and CDR2 (germline): MGHRA, YSYEKL. V lost 0 bases to trimming and J lost 4 bases, with 12 bases between them. CDR3 length: 15 residues.

This clonotype was recorded many times. The chain uses TRBV7-2 and TRBJ2-3, with no clear D. V dropped 3 bases and J dropped 0 bases, with 19 bases sitting between them. CDR1 and CDR2 from the germline V gene are SGHTA and FQGNSA. CDR3 length: 18 amino acids. Here the CDR3 reads CASSLVPFGGTSTDTQYF. The CDR3 bases are TGTGCCAGCAGCTTGGTCCCCTTTGGCGGCACTAGCACAGATACGCAGTATTTT.

There are many counts of this clonotype. The chain is built from TRBV27 and TRBJ2-5; possible D gene TRBD1, 6 bases. Germline V gene lookup returns CDR1 MNHEY and CDR2 SMNVEV (reference sequence). This CDR3 comprises 17 residues. Between the trimmed V and J ends, which lost 4 bases and 4 bases, there was a span of 22 bases. The chain's CDR3 is CASSSEGELNALETQYF. CDR3 nucleotides: TGTGCCAGCAGTTCTGAGGGGGAGTTAAATGCTCTAGAGACCCAGTACTTC.

This clonotype was seen more than once but under ten times. The chain joins TRBV5-8 to TRBJ2-3; 11 nucleotides line up with TRBD2. This CDR3 contains 15 residues. Germline values: CDR1 SGHTS, CDR2 YDEGEE. V shed 4 bases, J shed 6 bases, and the junction held 7 bases outside the gene matches. CDR3 region: CASSTTSGTGDTQYF. As DNA, the CDR3 is TGTGCCAGCAGCACGACTAGCGGGACGGGTGATACGCAGTATTTT.

The CDR3 DNA sequence: TGTGCCAGCAGCTTGGGTAGTAGCGGGTTCACAGATACGCAGTATTTT. Protein sequence: CASSLGSSGFTDTQYF. The chain uses TRBV5-4 and TRBJ2-3; 7 bases are a match to TRBD2. This CDR3 has 16 amino acids. The germline gives CDR1 SGHNT, CDR2 YYREEE (reference sequence). V was pared by 0 bases and J by 2 bases, with 6 bases of the junction left unmatched.

The chain has TRBV7-6 and TRBJ1-3, with D uncertain. Germline V gives CDR1 SGHVS, CDR2 FNYEAQ. The CDR3 covers 14 residues. The ends were cut back, 1 base at V and 1 base at J, with 5 bases in the middle. Written as DNA, the CDR3 is TGTGCCAGCAGCTTAGTCGTATCTGGAAACACCATATATTTT. Its protein is CASSLVVSGNTIYF.

The chain uses TRBV7-2 and TRBJ2-7; D ambiguous. CDR3 size: 14 residues. The germline gives CDR1 SGHTA, CDR2 FQGNSA. The germline V and J ends were trimmed by 5 bases and 1 base, with 12 bases remaining between them. DNA for the CDR3: TGTGCCAGCAGCCCCCATCAGGCGTCCTACGAGCAGTACTTC. Amino acids: CASSPHQASYEQYF.

V gene TRBV9 combines with J gene TRBJ2-3, with TRBD2 identical over 12 bases. This CDR3 region has 17 residues. V lost 0 bases, J lost 5 bases, and 7 bases stayed unmatched. Germline CDR1 and CDR2: SGDLS and YYNGEE. CDR3 protein: CASSVALTSGSGDTQYF. CDR3 coding DNA: TGTGCCAGCAGCGTAGCTTTGACTAGCGGGAGCGGAGATACGCAGTATTTT.

This clonotype has at least ten counts. The CDR3, as DNA: TGTGCCAGCAGCTTTGCCGGGGGCTATGGCAATGAGCAGTTCTTC. Amino acids: CASSFAGGYGNEQFF. The chain joins TRBV7-2 to TRBJ2-1; D is perhaps TRBD1 or TRBD2 (6 bases each). The germline V gene encodes CDR1 SGHTA and CDR2 FQGNSA. Trimming left V 3 bases short and J 6 bases short, with 15 bases between. There are 15 residues in the CDR3.

The chain links TRBV19 to TRBJ2-2; D gene unclear. Between the trimmed V and J ends, which lost 6 bases and 1 base, there was a span of 3 bases. CDR1 is LNHDA and CDR2 is SQIVND in the germline V gene (reference sequence). This CDR3 spans 12 amino acids. The chain's CDR3 is CASRGNTGELFF. As DNA, the CDR3 is TGTGCCAGTAGAGGGAACACCGGGGAGCTGTTTTTT.

This clonotype turned up a few times. CDR3 sequence: CASSLVFGLAGVGSYNEQFF. The CDR3 DNA reads as TGTGCCAGCAGTTTAGTTTTTGGACTAGCGGGAGTAGGATCCTACAATGAGCAGTTCTTC. The chain carries TRBV28 and TRBJ2-1; TRBD2 matches at 13 bases. CDR3 size: 20 residues. With 2 bases clipped from V and 1 base from J, the junction kept 11 bases outside the gene matches. CDR1 and CDR2 from the germline V gene are MDHEN and SYDVKM.